This T cell receptor (beta chain) derives from a study of breast tumors, draining lymph nodes, adjacent tissues (dated by TCRdb to about 2016). Turning to the overall study: TCR beta repertoires were compared across tumor, adjacent nontumor tissue and axillary lymph nodes obtained from breast cancer patients. In human breast cancer, the study set out to evaluate how tumor, surrounding tissue and draining lymph node repertoires relate to one another and whether T cells may move between these sites. Points the paper makes about the study in general: Tumors showed preferential V and J gene usage, and their T-cell repertoire diversity fell below that of lymph nodes yet above that of nontumor tissue. The data were judged consistent with most tumor T cells deriving from the lymph node and then expanding within tumor tissue. The conclusion that tumor T cells originate in lymph nodes was presented as consistent with a hypothesis rather than as directly demonstrated. In luminal-like breast cancer, tumor and nontumor tissue repertoires resembled each other significantly more than in basal-like breast cancer.

Lymph node samples came from the axillary draining lymph nodes of breast cancer patients. Comments on this clonotype: It lacks a known antigen. At one end, the junction sequence differs from germline, possibly due to a read error.

Measured from the cysteine to the phenylalanine, the CDR3 is 17 residues long. The retained sequence is limited to the CDR3, 51 bases, with the frame set at the first base. In the germline V gene (reference sequence), CDR1 corresponds to LGHDT and CDR2 to YNNKEL. Sequencing was performed on an Illumina HiSeq 2000. Multiplex PCR amplification was used to generate the TCR beta chain libraries. High-throughput sequencing was used to analyze the amplified TCR beta chain products. Clones were called with MiXCR by TCRdb after fastp trimmed the public reads at Q25, and only in-frame beta chains were retained. Rows with a matching CDR3 protein are joined into one entry that keeps the most common DNA and genes. This sample is represented by more than 100,000 distinct CDR3 sequences; around 24% of them were singletons. The biggest ten clones account for just over 2.5% of the sample.

The TCR originated in a female donor with breast cancer. Some clones in this sample may be carry-over from other donors' samples. Material for sequencing was axillary lymph node tissue. Here the chain combines TRBV3-1 and TRBJ1-5; TRBD1 lines up with 10 middle nucleotides. This receptor has the CDR3 CASSQSSGQGFNRPQHF. The nucleotide sequence is given as TGTGCCAGCAGCCAGAGCTCGGGACAGGGGTTCAATCGGCCCCAGCATTTT.